The 30 T cell receptor beta chains given below trace back to one sample, sequenced in a study of T-cell memory formation after mild COVID-19. TCRdb reanalysed the 5' RACE reads using MiXCR and keeps one entry per CDR3 protein. This sample has 450,000 to 700,000 distinct CDR3 sequences, with about a sixth found just once. Source material: PBMCs or a T cell subset sorted from them (not recorded which). The origin of the receptors is an adult woman who had mild COVID-19 (a few samples of this study predate the infection). Cell type and time point are not known.

This clonotype was counted many times. The J gene is TRBJ2-1, the V gene TRBV7-6; TRBD2 aligns across 8 bases. With V trimmed by 2 bases and J by 9 bases, 24 bases remained unmatched. The germline V gene has CDR1 SGHVS and CDR2 FNYEAQ. The CDR3 extends over 20 amino acids. CDR3 region: CASSLPIGGVAGPRVGEQFF. The CDR3, as DNA: TGTGCCAGCAGCTTACCGATCGGAGGTGTAGCGGGACCTAGGGTGGGTGAGCAGTTCTTC.

J is TRBJ2-1 and V is TRBV5-1, with TRBD2 matching over 12 bases. Germline CDR1 is SGHRS and CDR2 is YFSETQ. The CDR3 totals 15 residues. V was clipped by 2 bases and J by 8 bases; unmatched bases: 5. DNA of the CDR3: TGCGCCAGCAGCTTTACTAGCGGGGGGAGTCATGAGCAGTTCTTC. Amino acids: CASSFTSGGSHEQFF.

The table lists this clonotype with many counts. This rearrangement joins TRBV7-3 to TRBJ2-2, with no clear D. Trimming removed 5 bases at V and 3 bases at J, with 10 bases between. Germline loops: CDR1 SGHTA, CDR2 FQGTGA. The CDR3 runs to 14 residues. Written as DNA, the CDR3 is TGTGCCAGCAGCCAGCTCGAGTACACCGGGGAGCTGTTTTTT. This gives the protein CASSQLEYTGELFF.

This clonotype has only a few counts. The chain uses TRBV12-3 or TRBV12-4 and TRBJ2-1; 8 positions match TRBD2. The ends lost 3 bases at V and 7 bases at J; junction bases unmatched: 11. The CDR3 runs 16 residues. For the CDR3, the DNA is TGTGCCAGCAGTTTGGAACCGGGACTAGTCAAGAATGAGCAGTTCTTC. This gives the protein CASSLEPGLVKNEQFF.

This clonotype has ten or more counts. The rearrangement links TRBV6-6 to TRBJ2-3; TRBD2 aligns across 8 bases. Germline lookup yields CDR1 MNHNY and CDR2 SVGAGI (reference sequence). The J segment lost 2 bases and the V segment lost 2 bases, leaving 6 bases of the junction unmatched. The CDR3 runs 16 residues. DNA of the CDR3: TGTGCCAGCAGTTACCCATCACTAGCGGACACAGATACGCAGTATTTT. It codes for CASSYPSLADTDTQYF.

This clonotype has just a few counts. This chain links TRBV20-1 with TRBJ1-1; tentative D call: TRBD1 (5 bases). The CDR3 loop spans 15 amino acids. V was clipped by 0 bases and J by 4 bases, with 15 bases between them. Germline-derived CDR1 and CDR2 are DFQATT and SNEGSKA (reference sequence). This CDR3 reads CSARDRRQGSTEAFF. CDR3 sequence (DNA): TGCAGTGCTAGAGATCGCCGGCAGGGTAGCACTGAAGCTTTCTTT.

This clonotype was detected a few times. The chain links TRBV4-1 to TRBJ2-7; 8 bases agree with TRBD1. Trimming at V came to 3 bases and at J to 6 bases, leaving 7 bases not matched to a gene. This CDR3 comprises 14 residues. Looked up from germline, CDR1 is MGHRA and CDR2 is YSYEKL. The CDR3 region has the DNA TGCGCCAGCAGCCAGGACCAGGGGGCGGGCGAGCAGTACTTC. It yields the protein CASSQDQGAGEQYF.

This clonotype has only a few counts. The CDR3 here is CASSLVPGLAGSNTGELFF. The DNA of the CDR3 is TGCGCCAGCAGCTTGGTACCGGGACTAGCGGGGTCTAACACCGGGGAGCTGTTTTTT. The rearrangement uses TRBV5-1 and TRBJ2-2, with TRBD2 matching over 13 bases. The CDR3 sequence is 19 residues long. The germline CDR1 and CDR2 sequences are SGHRS and YFSETQ. Germline trimming cut 0 bases from V and 2 bases from J; bases unmatched to any gene: 7. Together with reference TRBV5-1 and TRBJ2-2, the CDR3 gives the full variable domain: KAGVTQTPRYLIKTRGQQVTLSCSPISGHRSVSWYQQTPGQGLQFLFEYFSETQRNKGNFPGRFSGRQFSNSRSEMNVSTLELGDSALYLCASSLVPGLAGSNTGELFFGEGSRLTVL.

The table lists this clonotype with a few counts. The chain joins TRBV12-3 or TRBV12-4 to TRBJ1-2; no firm D call. CDR3 length: 14 residues. V lost 3 bases to trimming and J lost 8 bases, with 16 bases between them. This CDR3 is CASSFFSGIDGYTF. The CDR3 coding sequence is TGTGCCAGCAGTTTTTTTTCCGGGATTGACGGCTACACCTTC.

This clonotype was found a few times. This chain joins TRBV5-1 and TRBJ2-5; possibly TRBD2 for D (6 bases). V lost 0 bases, J lost 5 bases, and 8 bases lay in between. Germline CDR1 is SGHRS and CDR2 is YFSETQ. CDR3 length: 13 amino acids. The CDR3 loop reads CASSLGDSETQYF. For the CDR3, the DNA is TGCGCCAGCAGCTTGGGGGACTCTGAGACCCAGTACTTC.

This clonotype has a handful of counts. The chain recombines TRBV6-2 or TRBV6-3 with TRBJ2-5, with 7 bases that match TRBD1. This CDR3 contains 15 residues. Germline V gene data show CDR1 as MNHEY and CDR2 as SVGEGT. Germline trimming cut 6 bases from V and 2 bases from J; bases unmatched to any gene: 9. The CDR3 nucleotides read TGTGCCAGCAGAGATCGGGACAGACCTCAAGAGACCCAGTACTTC. Translated, it gives CASRDRDRPQETQYF.

The chain uses TRBV30 and TRBJ2-1, with TRBD2 matching over 9 bases. Germline trimming cut 5 bases from V and 3 bases from J; bases unmatched to any gene: 2. This CDR3 comprises 13 residues. Germline CDR1 and CDR2: GTSNPN and SVGIG (reference sequence). CDR3 protein: CAWLAGSYNEQFF. The CDR3 DNA reads TGTGCCTGGCTAGCGGGAAGCTACAATGAGCAGTTCTTC.

This chain uses TRBV29-1 with TRBJ2-1; 7 bases align to TRBD1. V dropped 0 bases and J dropped 9; count of bases not matched to a gene: 8. The V gene's germline CDR1 is SQVTM and CDR2 ANQGSEA. This CDR3 region has 14 residues. The CDR3 spells CSVEDSTGAVEQFF. The CDR3 coding sequence is TGCAGCGTTGAAGATTCAACAGGGGCCGTTGAGCAGTTCTTC.

CDR3 region: CASSYPQGRANTGELFF. The CDR3 DNA reads TGTGCCAGCAGTTACCCCCAGGGAAGGGCGAACACCGGGGAGCTGTTTTTT. The chain has TRBV6-2 or TRBV6-3 and TRBJ2-2; perhaps TRBD1 as D (5 bases). The V gene lost 2 bases and the J gene lost 0 bases, with 13 bases spanning the gap. The CDR3 loop spans 17 amino acids. Germline lookup yields CDR1 MNHEY and CDR2 SVGEGT.

The CDR3 is CSVLLQGNTEAFF. The CDR3 nucleotides read TGCAGCGTTCTATTACAGGGGAACACTGAAGCTTTCTTT. This chain uses TRBV29-1 with TRBJ1-1; a weak D match, TRBD1 (6 bases). V lost 5 bases to trimming and J lost 1 base, with 11 bases between them. Germline CDR1 is SQVTM and CDR2 is ANQGSEA. The CDR3 sequence is 13 residues long.

The chain couples TRBV28 to TRBJ1-2; 9 bases agree with TRBD1. This CDR3 is built from 14 residues. The junction had 12 bases not matched to a gene; V was cut back by 8 bases and J by 8 bases. Germline V gene lookup returns CDR1 MDHEN and CDR2 SYDVKM. DNA of the CDR3: TGTGCCAGCGGAGCGGGACAGGGAGTGTGGGGCTACACCTTC. This gives the protein CASGAGQGVWGYTF.

This clonotype was picked up many times. The chain couples TRBV7-8 to TRBJ1-2; the match to TRBD1 covers 9 bases. Losses at the gene ends were 8 bases for V and 8 bases for J; bases not matched to a gene: 15. Germline CDR1 SGHVS, CDR2 FQNEAQ. The CDR3 has 15 amino acids. The CDR3 sequence: CASSTRTGAGGGYTF. CDR3 bases: TGTGCCAGCTCAACTCGGACAGGGGCTGGGGGGGGCTACACCTTC.

The chain links TRBV7-3 to TRBJ1-1, with TRBD1 matching 8 bases. After removal of 4 bases from V and 2 bases from J, the junction contained 6 bases not matched to a gene. Per germline, CDR1 SGHTA and CDR2 FQGTGA. The CDR3 is made up of 15 amino acids. The CDR3 loop is CASSSGQDRNTEAFF. In DNA, the CDR3 is TGTGCCAGCAGCTCGGGACAGGATCGAAACACTGAAGCTTTCTTT. The full variable domain, in which reference TRBV7-3 and TRBJ1-1 provide the parts outside the CDR3, is GAGVSQTPSNKVTEKGKYVELRCDPISGHTALYWYRQSLGQGPEFLIYFQGTGAADDSGLPNDRFFAVRPEGSVSTLKIQRTERGDSAVYLCASSSGQDRNTEAFFGQGTRLTVV.

The chain carries TRBV4-2 and TRBJ1-2, with D uncertain. CDR1 LGHNA and CDR2 YNFKEQ come from the germline V gene. This CDR3 has 13 residues. Trimming removed 0 bases at V and 4 bases at J, with 6 bases between. The CDR3 sequence is CASSQENGYGYTF. CDR3 DNA sequence: TGTGCCAGCAGCCAAGAGAACGGCTATGGCTACACCTTC.

The chain couples TRBV20-1 to TRBJ1-1; TRBD1 might be the D (6 bases). V dropped 4 bases and J dropped 0 bases, with 15 bases sitting between them. This CDR3 comprises 15 residues. Germline values: CDR1 DFQATT, CDR2 SNEGSKA (reference sequence). The CDR3 DNA follows: TGCAGTGCTACAGAAGGACAGAAGCTGAACACTGAAGCTTTCTTT. It is translated as CSATEGQKLNTEAFF.

The rearrangement links TRBV5-1 to TRBJ1-1; maybe TRBD1 (6 bases). The CDR3 consists of 14 residues. V lost 5 bases and J lost 0, with 11 bases in between. The V gene's germline CDR1 is SGHRS and CDR2 YFSETQ. In DNA, the CDR3 is TGCGCCAGCAGTAACACAGGGTTGAACACTGAAGCTTTCTTT. Translating gives CASSNTGLNTEAFF.

In this sample, this clonotype turned up a few times. The chain employs TRBV2 and TRBJ2-7, with a weak D call TRBD2 (6 bases). The germline V gene has CDR1 SNHLY and CDR2 FYNNEI. The CDR3 covers 15 residues. V was clipped by 2 bases and J by 3 bases, with 14 bases between them. For the CDR3, the DNA is TGTGCCAGCAGTGAAAACGGGACTCCAGTCTACGAGCAGTACTTC. It codes for CASSENGTPVYEQYF.

The genes are TRBV30 and TRBJ2-3; 10 nucleotides agree with TRBD2. This CDR3 is built from 15 residues. With 3 bases clipped from V and 1 base from J, the junction kept 4 bases outside the gene matches. Germline V CDR1 and CDR2: GTSNPN, SVGIG (reference sequence). This CDR3 is CAWSVGLAGTDTQYF. The CDR3 DNA sequence: TGTGCCTGGAGCGTCGGACTAGCGGGCACAGATACGCAGTATTTT.

This clonotype showed up many times. V usage is TRBV12-3 or TRBV12-4 and J usage is TRBJ2-1; 14 bases fit TRBD2. Trimming at V came to 6 bases and at J to 9 bases, leaving 4 bases not matched to a gene. This CDR3 is built from 14 residues. CDR3 sequence (DNA): TGTGCCAGCAGGACTAGCGGGAGGGGCAGTGAGCAGTTCTTC. This gives the protein CASRTSGRGSEQFF.

The chain recombines TRBV7-2 with TRBJ2-5, with TRBD1 identical over 10 bases. CDR1 and CDR2 from the germline V gene are SGHTA and FQGNSA. This CDR3 is built from 16 residues. The V gene end was trimmed by 5 bases and the J gene end by 4 bases; junction bases not matched to a gene: 10. DNA for the CDR3: TGTGCCAGCAGCCCAAGGGACAGGGGAAGGGGAGAGACCCAGTACTTC. Translating gives CASSPRDRGRGETQYF.

The chain recombines TRBV29-1 with TRBJ2-3; D may be TRBD1 (6 bases). Between the trimmed V and J ends, which lost 3 bases and 2 bases, there was a span of 12 bases. This CDR3 is built from 14 residues. CDR1 is SQVTM and CDR2 is ANQGSEA in the germline V gene. CDR3 sequence reads: CSVDAGDLTDTQYF. The CDR3 nucleotides are TGCAGCGTTGATGCAGGGGACCTCACAGATACGCAGTATTTT.

This clonotype was seen only a few times. The chain uses TRBV5-1 and TRBJ2-1; 8 bases match TRBD2. Germline V lookup: CDR1 SGHRS, CDR2 YFSETQ. V shed 4 bases, J shed 4 bases, and the junction held 10 bases outside the gene matches. This CDR3 comprises 16 residues. The CDR3 sequence: CASSPSVAGGYNEQFF. The CDR3 nucleotides read TGCGCCAGCAGCCCGTCTGTGGCGGGGGGTTACAATGAGCAGTTCTTC.

This clonotype was counted only a few times. J is TRBJ2-3 and V is TRBV4-1; 10 positions match TRBD2. Germline-derived CDR1 and CDR2 are MGHRA and YSYEKL. The CDR3 consists of 15 residues. The V and J ends lost 5 bases and 4 bases, in that order; junction bases with no gene match: 6. CDR3 in amino acids: CASSITSGVADTQYF. The CDR3 DNA reads as TGCGCCAGCAGCATTACTAGCGGGGTTGCAGATACGCAGTATTTT.

The chain has TRBV6-5 and TRBJ1-1; D is ambiguous. Germline V gene data show CDR1 as MNHEY and CDR2 as SVGAGI. The CDR3 spans 14 residues. V shed 7 bases and J shed 0 bases, with 12 bases lying between them. CDR3 sequence reads: CASTSDWMNTEAFF. In nucleotides, the CDR3 is TGTGCCAGCACCTCGGACTGGATGAACACTGAAGCTTTCTTT.

There are many counts of this clonotype. The V call is TRBV12-3 or TRBV12-4, the J call TRBJ2-2; 8 nucleotides match TRBD2. The CDR3 contains 15 residues. The ends lost 3 bases at V and 0 bases at J; junction bases unmatched: 0. CDR3 DNA sequence: TGTGCCAGCAGTTTTAGCGGGGCGAACACCGGGGAGCTGTTTTTT. Protein product: CASSFSGANTGELFF.